This is a list of T cell receptor beta chains from one sample in a study of Ad26.COV2.S vaccination and SARS-CoV-2 variants. The repertoire was sequenced with immunoSEQ multiplex PCR; TCRdb's copy has only in-frame clones and lacks some. Of a few hundred thousand clones listed, 80% to 95% are singletons. Material: peripheral blood, obtained in a trial of Ad26.COV2.S vaccine versus placebo. Every receptor here comes from a person aged 18-65 years who received the Ad26.COV2.S COVID-19 vaccine or a placebo. CDR3s include the opening cysteine and the closing phenylalanine or tryptophan. A D gene is named only where the DNA matches it firmly. Only some rows state a clone size, as once, few, many or a class for expanded clones.

CDR3,DNA,J,V,D,size
CAWSVLGDTEAFF,TGTGCCTGGAGTGTGCTGGGCGACACTGAAGCTTTCTTT,TRBJ1-1,TRBV30,.,.
CASSLVGVGSGTDTQYF,TGTGCCAGCAGTTTAGTGGGGGTAGGAAGCGGCACAGATACGCAGTATTTT,TRBJ2-3,TRBV27,.,few
CASSSSGGVVEQYF,TGTGCCAGCAGTTCAAGCGGGGGGGTGGTCGAGCAGTACTTC,TRBJ2-7,TRBV6-5,TRBD2,.
CASSSSLGGNTIYF,TGTGCCAGCAGTTCCTCGTTGGGTGGAAACACCATATATTTT,TRBJ1-3,TRBV27,.,.
CAISDRWDYGYTF,TGTGCCATCAGTGACCGTTGGGACTATGGCTACACCTTC,TRBJ1-2,TRBV10-3,.,.
CASSSLGPASTYEQYF,TGTGCCAGCAGCTCATTAGGACCCGCTAGTACCTACGAGCAGTACTTC,TRBJ2-7,TRBV7-9,.,.
CSVRSGGRNSPLHF,TGCAGCGTTCGGTCAGGGGGCAGGAATTCACCCCTCCACTTT,TRBJ1-6,TRBV29-1,TRBD1,.
CASSQEEWASGEETQYF,TGCGCCAGCAGCCAAGAGGAGTGGGCTAGCGGGGAAGAGACCCAGTACTTC,TRBJ2-5,TRBV4-1,TRBD2,.
CATSDPASAANTGELFF,TGTGCCACCAGTGATCCGGCCAGCGCGGCTAACACCGGGGAGCTGTTTTTT,TRBJ2-2,TRBV24-1,.,.
CASRPITGELFF,TGTGCCAGCAGACCTATCACCGGGGAGCTGTTTTTT,TRBJ2-2,TRBV21-1,.,.
CASSPLHEQYF,TGTGCCAGCAGCCCGCTACACGAGCAGTACTTC,TRBJ2-7,TRBV11-2,.,.
CASSHSTQDSDTYF,TGTGCCAGCAGTCACTCAACCCAGGACAGCGACACGTACTTC,TRBJ2-5,TRBV6-2/TRBV6-3,.,.
CASSLIAGRGDSPLHF,TGTGCCAGCAGCCTGATAGCGGGGAGGGGTGATTCACCCCTCCACTTT,TRBJ1-6,TRBV7-9,.,few
CASSHLGLGETQYF,TGTGCCAGCAGCCATCTCGGACTAGGAGAGACCCAGTACTTC,TRBJ2-5,TRBV14,TRBD2,.
CATSGSRGDNQPQHF,TGTGCCACCAGCGGTTCTCGGGGGGACAATCAGCCCCAGCATTTT,TRBJ1-5,TRBV15,.,.
CASSSSGGSYNEQFF,TGTGCCAGCAGTTCTAGCGGGGGCTCCTACAATGAGCAGTTCTTC,TRBJ2-1,TRBV6-2/TRBV6-3,TRBD2,once
CAVSGAKGTTYNEQFF,TGTGCCGTGTCCGGGGCCAAGGGAACCACCTACAATGAGCAGTTCTTC,TRBJ2-1,TRBV24-1,.,.
CAWSELVGINSPLHF,TGTGCCTGGAGTGAGTTGGTGGGAATTAATTCACCCCTCCACTTT,TRBJ1-6,TRBV30,.,.
CASSFRAGGTEAFF,TGTGCCAGCAGTTTCAGGGCAGGGGGCACTGAAGCTTTCTTT,TRBJ1-1,TRBV6-5,TRBD1,.
CASSYRTGSKDTIYF,TGTGCCAGCAGTTACCGGACAGGGTCTAAGGACACCATATATTTT,TRBJ1-3,TRBV6-5,TRBD1,.
CASSFGDRSPEKLFF,TGTGCCAGCAGCTTCGGGGACAGGAGCCCGGAAAAACTGTTTTTT,TRBJ1-4,TRBV7-2,TRBD1,.
CATSTRLAGNTIYF,TGTGCCACCAGCACCAGGCTGGCAGGAAACACCATATATTTT,TRBJ1-3,TRBV15,.,.
CASSLGTGGQGLYEQYF,TGTGCCAGCAGCTTAGGGACGGGGGGACAGGGGCTATACGAGCAGTACTTC,TRBJ2-7,TRBV7-2,TRBD1,.
CASSLVAGNYGYTF,TGCGCCAGCAGCTTGGTGGCAGGAAACTATGGCTACACCTTC,TRBJ1-2,TRBV5-1,.,.
CASSFWGDTEAFF,TGTGCCAGCAGTTTTTGGGGAGACACTGAAGCTTTCTTT,TRBJ1-1,TRBV28,.,.
CASSLVAAYNSPLHF,TGTGCCAGCAGCTTAGTAGCAGCCTATAATTCACCCCTCCACTTT,TRBJ1-6,TRBV7-9,.,.
CASSSTTRVNQPQHF,TGTGCCAGTAGCAGTACCACTCGGGTTAATCAGCCCCAGCATTTT,TRBJ1-5,TRBV19,.,few
CASSAPSAGGPTDTQYF,TGTGCCAGCAGCGCCCCAAGCGCGGGGGGGCCGACAGATACGCAGTATTTT,TRBJ2-3,TRBV9,TRBD2,.
CASSLLVGVDPNTGELFF,TGCGCCAGCAGCCTCCTCGTCGGGGTAGACCCGAACACCGGGGAGCTGTTTTTT,TRBJ2-2,TRBV5-1,.,.
CASRQGVPGNTIYF,TGTGCCAGCAGGCAGGGAGTCCCTGGAAACACCATATATTTT,TRBJ1-3,TRBV28,.,.
CATSDFSYEQYF,TGTGCCACCAGTGACTTCTCCTACGAGCAGTACTTC,TRBJ2-7,TRBV24-1,.,.
CASSFPRTGLYGYTF,TGTGCCAGCAGTTTTCCCAGGACCGGACTCTATGGCTACACCTTC,TRBJ1-2,TRBV6-2/TRBV6-3,.,.
CSASQGVGGYGYTF,TGCAGTGCTAGTCAGGGGGTCGGCGGCTATGGCTACACCTTC,TRBJ1-2,TRBV20-1,TRBD1,.
CASSPRSSQTPLAKNIQYF,TGTGCCAGCAGCCCCCGAAGTAGTCAGACGCCATTAGCCAAAAACATTCAGTACTTC,TRBJ2-4,TRBV11-2,.,.
CASSSEGGALNEQFF,TGTGCCAGCAGTAGCGAAGGGGGGGCTTTGAATGAGCAGTTCTTC,TRBJ2-1,TRBV6-2/TRBV6-3,.,.
CASSSETPGTRRSNYEQYF,TGTGCCAGCAGTTCCGAAACCCCCGGGACTCGGAGATCCAATTACGAGCAGTACTTC,TRBJ2-7,TRBV27,.,.
CASSPGGGGSDNEQFF,TGTGCCAGCAGCCCCGGGGGCGGGGGATCGGACAATGAGCAGTTCTTC,TRBJ2-1,TRBV11-2,.,.
CASSPDRATNEKLFF,TGCGCCAGCAGCCCAGACAGGGCGACTAATGAAAAACTGTTTTTT,TRBJ1-4,TRBV5-1,TRBD1,.
CASSVDFFTDTQYF,TGTGCCAGCAGCGTAGATTTTTTCACAGATACGCAGTATTTT,TRBJ2-3,TRBV9,.,.
CSVEDLEGNYGYTF,TGCAGCGTTGAAGATCTGGAGGGAAACTATGGCTACACCTTC,TRBJ1-2,TRBV29-1,.,.
CASSIEGLAGGRNEQFF,TGTGCCAGTAGTATAGAGGGACTAGCGGGGGGGAGGAATGAGCAGTTCTTC,TRBJ2-1,TRBV19,TRBD2,.
CASSLRSGGRSTGELFF,TGTGCCAGCAGCTTACGAAGCGGGGGGCGGAGCACCGGGGAGCTGTTTTTT,TRBJ2-2,TRBV7-2,TRBD2,.
CASSENGGGHQETQYF,TGTGCCAGCAGTGAAAACGGCGGGGGGCACCAAGAGACCCAGTACTTC,TRBJ2-5,TRBV6-1,TRBD2,.
CASSRVENSPLHF,TGTGCCAGCAGCAGGGTCGAGAATTCACCCCTCCACTTT,TRBJ1-6,TRBV6-5,.,.
CASMKRGLAATDTQYF,TGTGCCAGCATGAAGAGGGGACTAGCGGCCACAGATACGCAGTATTTT,TRBJ2-3,TRBV25-1,TRBD2,once
CASTSKYNEQFF,TGTGCCAGCACTTCCAAATACAATGAGCAGTTCTTC,TRBJ2-1,TRBV12-3/TRBV12-4,.,once